Below are 15 T cell receptor beta chains sequenced from a single sample in a study of cytomegalovirus exposure and HLA in healthy donors. This PCR relied on a set of 60 Vbeta primers and 13 Jbeta primers. Some clones are missing from TCRdb's copy, which holds only in-frame ones; the method was immunoSEQ multiplex PCR. Of 160,000 or so clones in the sample, approximately 84% were seen once. The sample comprised PBMCs. These receptors were taken from a man younger than 40 in good health and CMV-seronegative.

The V call is TRBV19, the J call TRBJ1-2; D might be TRBD1 (5 bases). The CDR3 covers 15 residues. Germline V lookup: CDR1 LNHDA, CDR2 SQIVND (reference sequence). Trimming stripped 3 bases from V and 3 bases from J, with 14 bases between. CDR3 region: CASSIPVQGHYGYTF. Here the CDR3 DNA reads TGTGCCAGTAGTATCCCTGTGCAGGGCCACTATGGCTACACCTTC.

The chain uses TRBV30 and TRBJ2-3; 12 nucleotides line up with TRBD2. This CDR3 contains 17 residues. The V gene's germline CDR1 is GTSNPN and CDR2 SVGIG (reference sequence). J lost 1 base, V lost 2 bases, and 7 bases had no gene match. CDR3 sequence reads: CAWSPTRTSGGTDTQYF. The CDR3 DNA is TGTGCCTGGAGTCCGACCCGGACTAGCGGGGGCACAGATACGCAGTATTTT.

The chain recombines TRBV30 with TRBJ1-1, with D hard to call. The CDR3 totals 14 residues. CDR1 GTSNPN and CDR2 SVGIG come from the germline V gene (reference sequence). Trimming removed 4 bases from V and 0 bases from J, with 12 bases in between. The CDR3 loop is CAWTFGSMNTEAFF. The DNA of the CDR3 is TGTGCCTGGACTTTCGGTTCAATGAACACTGAAGCTTTCTTT.

The chain recombines TRBV5-1 with TRBJ2-3; 10 nucleotides align to TRBD1. Germline V gives CDR1 SGHRS, CDR2 YFSETQ. The trim removed 1 base at V and 3 bases at J, leaving 5 bases unmatched. There are 16 residues in the CDR3. The CDR3 here is CASSLLGQGVTDTQYF. DNA of the CDR3: TGCGCCAGCAGCTTGTTAGGACAGGGGGTTACAGATACGCAGTATTTT.

This chain uses TRBV5-1 with TRBJ2-5; 12 bases map to TRBD1. This CDR3 region has 16 residues. CDR1 is SGHRS, CDR2 YFSETQ, per germline. V shed 4 bases, J shed 0 bases, and the junction held 4 bases outside the gene matches. This CDR3 is CASSPGTGGYQETQYF. The CDR3 coding sequence is TGCGCCAGCAGCCCAGGGACAGGGGGCTACCAAGAGACCCAGTACTTC.

The chain combines TRBV10-3 with TRBJ1-6; no definite D call. V lost 2 bases and J 8 bases, leaving 4 bases between the germline ends. This CDR3 has 12 amino acids. The germline V gene encodes CDR1 ENHRY and CDR2 SYGVKD. The CDR3 protein is CAISERDSPLHF. Here the CDR3 DNA reads TGTGCCATCAGTGAGCGGGATTCACCCCTCCACTTT.

The chain couples TRBV7-2 to TRBJ1-1; D gene uncertain. The germline V gene has CDR1 SGHTA and CDR2 FQGNSA. Trimming removed 3 bases at V and 4 bases at J, with 12 bases between. CDR3 size: 14 residues. CDR3 protein: CASSLRGTGTEAFF. The CDR3 nucleotides read TGTGCCAGCAGCTTGCGCGGAACCGGCACTGAAGCTTTCTTT.

This clone has only one observation. One end of the junction does not line up with germline, which may come from a read error. V is TRBV2 and J is TRBJ1-2; 7 bases line up with TRBD1. The CDR3 is 14 residues long. Germline CDR1 reads SNHLY; CDR2 reads FYNNEI. The CDR3, as DNA: TGTGCCAGCAGTGAAGCGCTTGGTGACAGGGTCCCGTTATTC. Protein: CASSEALGDRVPLF.

V usage is TRBV13 and J usage is TRBJ2-7; 10 bases fit TRBD1. J gave up 6 bases and V 4 bases, and 9 bases lay outside the gene matches. The CDR3 spans 15 residues. Germline V gene lookup returns CDR1 PRHDT and CDR2 FYEKMQ (reference sequence). CDR3 sequence reads: CASSSMGTGAGEQYF. The DNA for the CDR3 is TGTGCCAGCAGCTCGATGGGGACAGGGGCCGGCGAGCAGTACTTC.

This clone was seen only a few times. This chain uses TRBV10-3 with TRBJ1-1, with D possibly TRBD1 on 5 matching bases. CDR1 is ENHRY, CDR2 SYGVKD, per germline. This CDR3 contains 12 residues. Trimming took off 6 bases at V and 1 base at J, with 6 bases between the two ends. CDR3 residues: CAISTGNTEAFF. In DNA form, the CDR3 reads TGTGCCATCAGCACAGGGAACACTGAAGCTTTCTTT.

With regard to this clone: A junction boundary mismatches the germline segment, possibly from a read error. The chain couples TRBV6-1 to TRBJ2-1, with 10 bases aligning to TRBD2. Per the germline V gene, CDR1 is MNHNS and CDR2 is SASEGT. This CDR3 contains 18 residues. The CDR3 bases are TGTGCCAGCATTGAACTAGCGGGATCGGATTGGGTCTACAATGAGCAGTTCTTC. It encodes CASIELAGSDWVYNEQFF.

The chain carries TRBV30 and TRBJ2-3; D is possibly TRBD2 (6 bases). The CDR3 extends over 14 amino acids. Germline V gives CDR1 GTSNPN, CDR2 SVGIG (reference sequence). With 1 base removed from V and 8 bases from J, the gap between germline ends came to 16 bases. CDR3 amino acids: CAWSESSKGGTQYF. In nucleotides, the CDR3 is TGTGCCTGGAGTGAGAGTTCAAAGGGAGGTACGCAGTATTTT.

The chain has TRBV4-1 and TRBJ1-5, with D tentatively TRBD1 (6 bases). V lost 1 base and J 1 base, leaving 11 bases between the germline ends. There are 16 residues in the CDR3. Germline CDR1 reads MGHRA; CDR2 reads YSYEKL. The CDR3 loop reads CASSQVGGGSNQPQHF. The CDR3, as DNA: TGCGCCAGCAGCCAAGTTGGGGGGGGCAGCAATCAGCCCCAGCATTTT.

This sequence joins TRBV30 and TRBJ1-6; 11 bases agree with TRBD1. The CDR3 totals 15 residues. J lost 12 bases, V lost 1 base, and 8 bases had no gene match. Germline lookup yields CDR1 GTSNPN and CDR2 SVGIG (reference sequence). The chain's CDR3 is CAWSEIGQGARPLHF. The CDR3 nucleotides are TGTGCCTGGAGTGAGATAGGACAGGGGGCTCGACCCCTCCACTTT.

The chain has TRBV18 and TRBJ2-1; TRBD2 agrees at 8 bases. The CDR3 totals 14 residues. The germline gives CDR1 KGHSH, CDR2 LQKENI. The trim removed 3 bases at V and 9 bases at J, leaving 7 bases unmatched. In nucleotides, the CDR3 is TGTGCCAGCTCACCCACGGGAGGGCCTTTTGAGCAGTTCTTC. Protein: CASSPTGGPFEQFF.